Shown below are 21 T cell receptor beta chains from a single sample sequenced in a study of cytomegalovirus exposure and HLA in healthy donors. Primers: 60 Vbeta forward and 13 Jbeta reverse. Some clones are missing from TCRdb's copy, which holds only in-frame ones; the method was immunoSEQ multiplex PCR. The data show about 150,000 clones, 80% seen once. What was sequenced was PBMCs. Every receptor here comes from a man in his thirties or forties in good health and CMV-seropositive.

This clone was seen a few times. The chain links TRBV6-1 to TRBJ2-1, with 10 bases identical to TRBD2. The CDR3 consists of 13 residues. After removal of 5 bases from V and 5 bases from J, the junction contained 0 bases not matched to a gene. CDR1 is MNHNS, CDR2 SASEGT, per germline. In DNA form, the CDR3 reads TGTGCCAGCAGTCTAGCGGGAGACAATGAGCAGTTCTTC. Its protein is CASSLAGDNEQFF.

V gene TRBV5-1 combines with J gene TRBJ2-5; 16 positions match TRBD2. This CDR3 comprises 18 residues. Looked up from germline, CDR1 is SGHRS and CDR2 is YFSETQ. V dropped 4 bases and J dropped 5; count of bases not matched to a gene: 11. The CDR3 sequence: CASSITGTSGRAGETQYF. The CDR3 DNA reads TGCGCCAGCAGCATAACCGGGACTAGCGGGAGGGCCGGGGAGACCCAGTACTTC.

The chain joins TRBV2 to TRBJ2-7; 11 bases match TRBD2. The CDR3 covers 14 residues. J gave up 3 bases and V 7 bases, and 5 bases lay outside the gene matches. Germline assignment: CDR1 SNHLY and CDR2 FYNNEI. The CDR3 DNA follows: TGTGCCAGCACTAGCGGGAGGATTTACTACGAGCAGTACTTC. It codes for CASTSGRIYYEQYF.

V and J are TRBV10-2 and TRBJ2-1, with a weak D call TRBD2 (6 bases). CDR1 is WSHSY and CDR2 is SAAADI in the germline V gene. The CDR3 length is 15 residues. Trimming took off 8 bases at V and 2 bases at J, with 16 bases between the two ends. The CDR3 coding sequence is TGCGCCAGCGGTCGCCCGGGGGACGCCTACAATGAGCAGTTCTTC. Amino acid sequence: CASGRPGDAYNEQFF.

The rearrangement joins TRBV5-6 to TRBJ2-3; weak D call: TRBD2 (5 bases). Trimming took 3 bases from V and 2 from J, leaving 10 bases between them. Per germline, CDR1 SGHDT and CDR2 YYEEEE. CDR3 size: 14 residues. The CDR3, as DNA: TGTGCCAGCAGCTCCCGGGGATACACAGATACGCAGTATTTT. Its protein is CASSSRGYTDTQYF.

V is TRBV13 and J is TRBJ2-2; tentatively, D is TRBD2 (5 bases). Germline CDR1 PRHDT, CDR2 FYEKMQ (reference sequence). V gave up 1 base and J gave up 5 bases, with 8 bases separating them. The CDR3 covers 14 residues. The CDR3 DNA sequence: TGTGCCAGCAGCTTAGTTCGGGGAACCGGGGAGCTGTTTTTT. Encoded protein: CASSLVRGTGELFF.

Only one count was recorded for this clone. This chain uses TRBV6-6 with TRBJ2-7, with D possibly being TRBD1 (6 bases). Trimming stripped 6 bases from V and 3 bases from J, with 15 bases between. Germline CDR1 MNHNY, CDR2 SVGAGI (reference sequence). The length of the CDR3 is 14 residues. CDR3 sequence reads: CASSRQGQIYEQYF. CDR3 sequence (DNA): TGTGCCAGCAGCCGACAAGGACAGATCTACGAGCAGTACTTC.

J is TRBJ2-7 and V is TRBV7-3, with TRBD2 as a possible D gene (6 bases). CDR3 size: 14 residues. The V end lost 5 bases, the J end lost 3 bases, and 14 bases lay between the germline ends. Looked up from germline, CDR1 is SGHTA and CDR2 is FQGTGA. In DNA, the CDR3 is TGTGCCAGCAGCCCTTCAGTGGGGGGCTACGAGCAGTACTTC. Its translation is CASSPSVGGYEQYF.

The J gene is TRBJ2-7, the V gene TRBV19, with 7 bases fitting TRBD1. This CDR3 contains 15 residues. Germline V CDR1 and CDR2: LNHDA, SQIVND (reference sequence). V was clipped by 8 bases and J by 0 bases; unmatched bases: 10. This chain's CDR3 is CASSPLTGVSYEQYF. The CDR3 DNA sequence: TGTGCCAGTTCCCCTCTTACAGGGGTCTCCTACGAGCAGTACTTC.

This clone has a handful of counts. The CDR3 protein is CASSPANPEAEAFF. CDR3 bases: TGCGCCAGCAGCCCGGCCAACCCTGAGGCTGAAGCTTTCTTT. The chain recombines TRBV5-1 with TRBJ1-1; D not certain. The V gene lost 4 bases and the J gene lost 6 bases, with 16 bases spanning the gap. CDR3 length: 14 residues. Germline loops: CDR1 SGHRS, CDR2 YFSETQ.

J is TRBJ2-5 and V is TRBV4-1; 11 nucleotides align to TRBD2. The DNA end favors TRBJ2-7, so the J call may be wrong. The germline V gene encodes CDR1 MGHRA and CDR2 YSYEKL. The CDR3 is 18 residues long. The CDR3 coding sequence is TGCGCCAGCAGCCCCCGAGGGGCTAGCGGGAGGCTTACCTACGAGCAGTACTTC. Translated, it gives CASSPRGASGRLTYEQYF.

The rearrangement joins TRBV29-1 to TRBJ1-1, with 7 bases lining up with TRBD1. Trimming at V came to 6 bases and at J to 0 bases, leaving 10 bases not matched to a gene. This CDR3 region has 15 residues. Germline assignment: CDR1 SQVTM and CDR2 ANQGSEA. The CDR3 sequence: CSVGPGQRLNTEAFF. For the CDR3, the DNA is TGCAGCGTGGGTCCGGGACAGAGATTGAACACTGAAGCTTTCTTT.

This clone appeared once. CDR3 coding DNA: TGCGCCAGCAGCCAAGCTAGCGGGAGCGTGACAGATACGCAGTATTTT. Its translation is CASSQASGSVTDTQYF. The V call is TRBV4-1, the J call TRBJ2-3; 10 bases map to TRBD2. Trimming took 1 base from V and 3 from J; bases not matched to a gene: 4. The CDR3 is 16 residues long. Germline V lookup: CDR1 MGHRA, CDR2 YSYEKL.

This chain uses TRBV2 with TRBJ1-5, with TRBD1 as a possible D gene (5 bases). V was pared by 2 bases and J by 6 bases, with 17 bases between. The CDR3 has 16 amino acids. Germline assignment: CDR1 SNHLY and CDR2 FYNNEI. Here the CDR3 reads CASSESRDFSAQPQHF. The CDR3 DNA reads as TGTGCCAGCAGTGAATCGAGGGACTTCTCGGCTCAGCCCCAGCATTTT.

The chain joins TRBV4-1 to TRBJ1-4; D remains unclear. The germline gives CDR1 MGHRA, CDR2 YSYEKL. CDR3 length equals 19 residues. Deletions cut 4 bases from V and 0 bases from J, with 21 bases between. In DNA, the CDR3 is TGCGCCAGCAGCCCACTCGGGAGTACGGCCGAACCAACTAATGAAAAACTGTTTTTT. This encodes CASSPLGSTAEPTNEKLFF.

In the case of this clone: At one end, the junction sequence differs from germline, possibly due to a read error. The chain links TRBV7-9 to TRBJ2-1; 10 bases agree with TRBD2. This CDR3 has 17 amino acids. The germline V gene encodes CDR1 SEHNR and CDR2 FQNEAQ (reference sequence). DNA for the CDR3: TGTTCCAGCAGCTTATTTTCGTTGGCTAGCGGGGGCAATGAGCAGTTCTTC. This encodes CSSSLFSLASGGNEQFF.

This clone was picked up one time. This rearrangement joins TRBV19 to TRBJ1-4; 8 bases agree with TRBD1. From germline, CDR1 is LNHDA and CDR2 SQIVND (reference sequence). The J segment lost 8 bases and the V segment lost 8 bases, leaving 7 bases of the junction unmatched. The CDR3 runs 13 residues. CDR3 in amino acids: CASETGEDEKLFF. As DNA, the CDR3 is TGTGCCAGTGAGACAGGGGAGGACGAAAAACTGTTTTTT.

V is TRBV18 and J is TRBJ2-5, with TRBD1 matching 8 bases. From germline, CDR1 is KGHSH and CDR2 LQKENI. With V trimmed by 4 bases and J by 4 bases, 8 bases remained unmatched. The CDR3 is made up of 15 amino acids. CDR3 protein: CASSLTDRDGETQYF. The CDR3 DNA follows: TGTGCCAGCTCACTTACGGACAGGGACGGAGAGACCCAGTACTTC.

The rearrangement joins TRBV5-1 to TRBJ1-1; no definite D call. The germline gives CDR1 SGHRS, CDR2 YFSETQ. This CDR3 is 14 amino acids long. V lost 0 bases and J 1 base, leaving 7 bases between the germline ends. CDR3 region: CASSLETSNTEAFF. The CDR3 DNA is TGCGCCAGCAGCTTGGAAACTTCGAACACTGAAGCTTTCTTT.

V gene TRBV2 combines with J gene TRBJ1-1; 8 bases agree with TRBD1. The V gene's germline CDR1 is SNHLY and CDR2 FYNNEI. The V gene end was trimmed by 3 bases and the J gene end by 6 bases; junction bases not matched to a gene: 6. The CDR3 consists of 14 residues. The DNA for the CDR3 is TGTGCCAGCAGTGACTACGACAGGGGATCTGAAGCTTTCTTT. It yields the protein CASSDYDRGSEAFF.

Only a few counts were recorded for this clone. The V and J genes are TRBV29-1 and TRBJ1-1, with 7 bases matching TRBD1. This CDR3 spans 13 amino acids. Germline CDR1 reads SQVTM; CDR2 reads ANQGSEA. V lost 7 bases and J lost 0; bases outside the gene matches: 5. DNA for the CDR3: TGCAGCGCCGTGGGACAGATGAACACTGAAGCTTTCTTT. This encodes CSAVGQMNTEAFF. The full variable domain, rest sourced from reference TRBV29-1 and TRBJ1-1, is SAVISQKPSRDICQRGTSLTIQCQVDSQVTMMFWYRQQPGQSLTLIATANQGSEATYESGFVIDKFPISRPNLTFSTLTVSNMSPEDSSIYLCSAVGQMNTEAFFGQGTRLTVV.